This T cell receptor (beta chain) was identified during a study of blood T cell repertoires in COVID-19. Study background: T cells, B-cell-depleted T cells, or PBMCs supplied cDNA or gDNA.

The ends were cut back, 4 bases at V and 2 bases at J, with 14 bases in the middle. The CDR3 extends over 16 amino acids. Germline CDR1 and CDR2: SGHAT and FQNNGV. The table came from immunoSEQ multiplex PCR; TCRdb's copy has only in-frame clones and leaves some out. The sample holds 100,000 to 150,000 clones, about 89% seen once. The rearrangement links TRBV11-2 to TRBJ2-2; tentatively, D is TRBD1 (6 bases). This receptor was obtained from a woman in her 70s with COVID-19, enrolled during active disease. Sequenced: peripheral blood. The CDR3 nucleotides are TGTGCCAGCAGCTCCTACCCGGACAGTAACACCGGGGAGCTGTTTTTT. It codes for CASSSYPDSNTGELFF.